The 21 T cell receptor beta chains reported below all come from one sample, sequenced in a study of identical twins. A single record per CDR3 protein comes from TCRdb applying MiXCR to the 5' RACE reads. The sample includes fewer than 500,000 distinct CDR3 sequences, roughly an eighth of them seen just once. This sample was shared with a second study, whose subject was yellow fever vaccine responses in identical twins.

The sample comprised CD4+ T cells sorted from blood. The receptors were gathered from a woman younger than 35 in good health.

The gene calls are TRBV6-1 and TRBJ1-3; no firm D call. From germline, CDR1 is MNHNS and CDR2 SASEGT. Trimming cost V 6 bases and J 3 bases, with 9 bases left between them. This CDR3 has 13 residues. The CDR3 DNA reads TGTGCCAGCAGCCCCGGAGGTGGAAACACCATATATTTT. Its translation: CASSPGGGNTIYF.

This clonotype was seen more than once but under ten times. The CDR3: CASSSKELQSYEQYF. CDR3 sequence (DNA): TGTGCCAGCAGCTCCAAGGAACTACAGAGCTACGAGCAGTACTTC. The rearrangement joins TRBV5-6 to TRBJ2-7, with no clear D. CDR3 size: 15 residues. Between the trimmed V and J ends, which lost 3 bases and 3 bases, there was a span of 16 bases. The germline CDR1 and CDR2 sequences are SGHDT and YYEEEE.

There are many counts of this clonotype. The genes are TRBV6-1 and TRBJ1-5, with TRBD1 matching over 8 bases. The germline V gene encodes CDR1 MNHNS and CDR2 SASEGT. This CDR3 has 16 residues. The V gene end was trimmed by 2 bases and the J gene end by 0 bases; junction bases not matched to a gene: 3. In nucleotides, the CDR3 is TGTGCCAGCAGTGAATCGACAGGGGTTAGCAATCAGCCCCAGCATTTT. Amino acid sequence: CASSESTGVSNQPQHF.

This clonotype was detected a few times. The rearrangement joins TRBV7-2 to TRBJ2-1; D is unresolved. This CDR3 has 13 residues. V was cut by 1 base and J by 15 bases, with 16 bases left in between. Germline V gene lookup returns CDR1 SGHTA and CDR2 FQGNSA. CDR3 nucleotide sequence: TGTGCCAGCAGCTTAGTACCACCGCCTCTCCTGTTCTTC. Its protein is CASSLVPPPLLFF.

The chain combines TRBV7-2 with TRBJ2-5, with TRBD1 identical over 7 bases. Trimming at V came to 3 bases and at J to 4 bases, leaving 5 bases not matched to a gene. CDR1 and CDR2 from the germline V gene are SGHTA and FQGNSA. This CDR3 has 14 residues. The CDR3 spells CASSFTGVVETQYF. CDR3 sequence (DNA): TGTGCCAGCAGCTTTACAGGGGTTGTAGAGACCCAGTACTTC.

This chain connects TRBV28 to TRBJ2-7, with TRBD2 matching 9 bases. Germline-derived CDR1 and CDR2 are MDHEN and SYDVKM. Trimming cost V 7 bases and J 2 bases; bases outside gene matches: 18. The CDR3 contains 18 residues. In DNA form, the CDR3 reads TGTGCCAGCAACTCCTTACAGGGATCAGCGGGAGGACCCTACGAGCAGTACTTC. Its protein product is CASNSLQGSAGGPYEQYF.

This clonotype was observed at least ten times. The J gene is TRBJ1-4, the V gene TRBV29-1, with D perhaps matching TRBD1 (5 bases). The ends were cut back, 0 bases at V and 0 bases at J, with 5 bases in the middle. The CDR3 runs 14 residues. The V gene's germline CDR1 is SQVTM and CDR2 ANQGSEA. CDR3 in amino acids: CSVEEDTTNEKLFF. The CDR3 bases are TGCAGCGTTGAAGAGGACACAACTAATGAAAAACTGTTTTTT. Together with reference TRBV29-1 and TRBJ1-4, the CDR3 gives the full variable domain: SAVISQKPSRDICQRGTSLTIQCQVDSQVTMMFWYRQQPGQSLTLIATANQGSEATYESGFVIDKFPISRPNLTFSTLTVSNMSPEDSSIYLCSVEEDTTNEKLFFGSGTQLSVL.

This clonotype was observed a handful of times. This chain uses TRBV12-3 or TRBV12-4 with TRBJ2-7; no firm D call. Trimming took off 8 bases at V and 4 bases at J, with 9 bases between the two ends. The CDR3 covers 11 residues. Here the CDR3 DNA reads TGTGCCAGCCAAAGGGCATACGAGCAGTACTTC. It codes for CASQRAYEQYF.

This clonotype showed up just a few times. The chain employs TRBV11-2 and TRBJ2-1; 7 bases are shared with TRBD2. The V gene's germline CDR1 is SGHAT and CDR2 FQNNGV. The CDR3 is 15 residues long. V trimming: 2 bases; J trimming: 8 bases; junction bases outside the gene matches: 9. CDR3 sequence reads: CASSLRLADWDEQFF. The CDR3 nucleotides are TGTGCCAGCAGCTTAAGGCTAGCGGACTGGGATGAGCAGTTCTTC.

This clonotype was found a few times. This chain connects TRBV10-3 to TRBJ1-3; D unresolved. The germline V gene encodes CDR1 ENHRY and CDR2 SYGVKD. The CDR3 spans 15 residues. V lost 3 bases and J lost 4, with 13 bases in between. DNA for the CDR3: TGTGCCATCAGTGATAATCTAGGGAGAGGAAACACCATATATTTT. Amino acids: CAISDNLGRGNTIYF.

There are many counts of this clonotype. The chain couples TRBV7-9 to TRBJ1-1, with a possible D match to TRBD1 (6 bases). The V end was cut by 5 bases, the J end by 5 bases, with 15 bases between. CDR1 is SEHNR and CDR2 is FQNEAQ in the germline V gene (reference sequence). CDR3 length equals 14 residues. The chain's CDR3 is CASSLYTGSTEAFF. CDR3 bases: TGTGCCAGCAGCCTGTATACAGGGAGTACTGAAGCTTTCTTT.

The chain carries TRBV2 and TRBJ1-2; unclear D gene. CDR3 length: 13 amino acids. Per germline, CDR1 SNHLY and CDR2 FYNNEI. V dropped 7 bases and J dropped 5 bases, with 14 bases sitting between them. The CDR3 sequence: CASMVGRSYGYTF. The CDR3 nucleotides read TGTGCCAGCATGGTTGGCAGGAGTTATGGCTACACCTTC.

CDR3 region: CASSPGGQAQETQYF. The CDR3 DNA follows: TGCGCCAGCAGCCCAGGAGGACAGGCCCAAGAGACCCAGTACTTC. The rearrangement joins TRBV4-3 to TRBJ2-5, with 7 bases that match TRBD1. V lost 4 bases and J lost 1; bases outside the gene matches: 6. This CDR3 spans 15 amino acids. CDR1 LGHNA and CDR2 YSLEER come from the germline V gene.

This clonotype was seen at least ten times. V usage is TRBV20-1 and J usage is TRBJ2-7, with D unresolved. There are 12 residues in the CDR3. The germline V and J ends were trimmed by 0 bases and 7 bases, with 10 bases remaining between them. In germline, CDR1 is DFQATT, CDR2 SNEGSKA (reference sequence). In DNA, the CDR3 is TGCAGTGCTAGAGATAATACTATGGAGCAGTACTTC. Translated: CSARDNTMEQYF.

This clonotype was detected only a few times. This sequence joins TRBV2 and TRBJ2-1; TRBD1 might be the D (7 bases). Germline assignment: CDR1 SNHLY and CDR2 FYNNEI. V was shortened by 3 bases and J by 9 bases, with 18 bases between the two germline ends. The length of the CDR3 is 15 residues. The CDR3 protein is CASSEKGQYGGEQFF. The CDR3 DNA is TGTGCCAGCAGTGAGAAGGGACAGTACGGGGGTGAGCAGTTCTTC.

Only a few counts were recorded for this clonotype. The genes are TRBV18 and TRBJ1-2, with D unresolved. Looked up from germline, CDR1 is KGHSH and CDR2 is LQKENI. V was shortened by 2 bases and J by 8 bases, with 21 bases between the two germline ends. CDR3 size: 16 residues. The CDR3 here is CASSPALGVASRGYTF. The CDR3 region has the DNA TGTGCCAGCTCACCAGCCCTTGGGGTGGCCTCACGGGGCTACACCTTC.

V gene TRBV18 combines with J gene TRBJ2-7; D might be TRBD1 (5 bases). Germline V lookup: CDR1 KGHSH, CDR2 LQKENI. There are 14 residues in the CDR3. Trimming shortened V by 6 bases and J by 6 bases, and 18 bases separated the two germline ends. The CDR3 sequence is CASSPLQGIGEQYF. The CDR3, as DNA: TGTGCCAGCTCTCCCCTTCAGGGAATCGGCGAGCAGTACTTC. Combining the CDR3 with reference TRBV18 and TRBJ2-7 gives the whole variable domain NAGVMQNPRHLVRRRGQEARLRCSPMKGHSHVYWYRQLPEEGLKFMVYLQKENIIDESGMPKERFSAEFPKEGPSILRIQQVVRGDSAAYFCASSPLQGIGEQYFGPGTRLTVT.

There are many counts of this clonotype. This chain uses TRBV29-1 with TRBJ2-7, with 7 positions matching TRBD1. The CDR3 is 14 residues long. The germline V gene has CDR1 SQVTM and CDR2 ANQGSEA. Trimming cost V 3 bases and J 2 bases; bases outside gene matches: 7. CDR3 in DNA: TGCAGCGTTGATGGTGAGACAGGGACCTACGAGCAGTACTTC. Protein sequence: CSVDGETGTYEQYF.

The chain carries TRBV2 and TRBJ1-4, with D possibly TRBD1 on 6 matching bases. This CDR3 has 15 amino acids. V was pared by 4 bases and J by 10 bases, with 19 bases between. Germline V gene data show CDR1 as SNHLY and CDR2 as FYNNEI. The CDR3 DNA follows: TGTGCCAGCAGTGGTGGGACACGCGCTGGGGTAAAACTGTTTTTT. This encodes CASSGGTRAGVKLFF.

V gene TRBV27 combines with J gene TRBJ2-1; D not resolved. Germline CDR1 is MNHEY and CDR2 is SMNVEV (reference sequence). V was pared by 3 bases and J by 8 bases, with 8 bases between. This CDR3 contains 12 residues. The chain's CDR3 is CASSFQNDEQFF. Here the CDR3 DNA reads TGTGCCAGCAGTTTTCAAAATGATGAGCAGTTCTTC.

This clonotype was counted between two and nine times. The chain uses TRBV6-6 and TRBJ2-1, with D hard to call. The V end lost 10 bases, the J end lost 6 bases, and 16 bases lay between the germline ends. This CDR3 has 13 amino acids. Germline assignment: CDR1 MNHNY and CDR2 SVGAGI (reference sequence). This CDR3 reads CATGRIQINEQFF. As DNA, the CDR3 is TGTGCCACCGGGCGGATACAAATCAATGAGCAGTTCTTC.